These 6 T cell receptor beta chains came from one sample sequenced in a study of human T cells and chemical hapten exposure. A single record per CDR3 protein comes from TCRdb applying MiXCR to the RACE reads. The top ten clones hold over 6.5% of a sample with some 190,000 distinct CDR3 sequences, 20% to 25% of them seen once. The time point denotes: patch test 1, 2 weeks after DPC sensitization. The sample's treatment: therapeutic diphenylcyclopropenone sensitization with weekly scalp DPC. Sequenced here: whole blood, sampled in connection with sensitization to the hapten diphenylcyclopropenone (DPC). These receptors were collected from a woman between 45 and 60 years old with alopecia areata. Some clones in this sample may be carry-over from other donors' samples.

This clonotype was counted between two and nine times. The chain has TRBV6-6 and TRBJ2-7, with TRBD2 identical over 10 bases. V was clipped by 4 bases and J by 0 bases; unmatched bases: 3. Germline assignment: CDR1 MNHNY and CDR2 SVGAGI (reference sequence). This CDR3 is built from 15 residues. The CDR3 DNA is TGTGCCAGCAGTTCTCCTAGCGGGAGCTCCTACGAGCAGTACTTC. It is translated as CASSSPSGSSYEQYF.

The chain uses TRBV5-1 and TRBJ2-5; D may be TRBD1 (6 bases). Deletions cut 4 bases from V and 6 bases from J, with 19 bases between. Germline V lookup: CDR1 SGHRS, CDR2 YFSETQ. The CDR3 is made up of 15 amino acids. The CDR3 region has the DNA TGCGCCAGCAGCCCGGCCACCGGACAGATGCAGACCCAGTACTTC. Translated, it gives CASSPATGQMQTQYF.

The chain carries TRBV21-1 and TRBJ2-3; the D call TRBD2 from the table was never checked on the DNA. TRBV21-1 is flagged as a pseudogene. The CDR3 sequence is 16 residues long. In DNA, the CDR3 is TGTGCCAGCAGCAAAGATGGGGTAGCGAAGGCAGATACGCAGTATTTT. Translated, it gives CASSKDGVAKADTQYF.

The sample holds one count of this clonotype. This chain links TRBV12-3 or TRBV12-4 with TRBJ1-1; 7 bases align to TRBD1. CDR3 length: 15 amino acids. V was clipped by 6 bases and J by 5 bases; unmatched bases: 12. CDR3 sequence (DNA): TGTGCCAGCAGGCGGGCAGGGGGATTGGAAACTGAAGCTTTCTTT. Translation: CASRRAGGLETEAFF.

The J gene is TRBJ1-4, the V gene TRBV5-1; 9 bases fit TRBD1. V gave up 1 base and J gave up 5 bases; unmatched junction bases: 0. Germline V lookup: CDR1 SGHRS, CDR2 YFSETQ. The CDR3 is 14 residues long. CDR3 in DNA: TGCGCCAGCAGCTTGACAGGGGGCAATGAAAAACTGTTTTTT. Amino acid sequence: CASSLTGGNEKLFF.

This clonotype was counted only a few times. This sequence joins TRBV9 and TRBJ2-2; no reliable D call. V lost 0 bases and J 3 bases, leaving 12 bases between the germline ends. This CDR3 contains 16 residues. Germline CDR1 and CDR2: SGDLS and YYNGEE. This CDR3 is CASSVGASFDTGELFF. In DNA, the CDR3 is TGTGCCAGCAGCGTAGGGGCAAGTTTTGACACCGGGGAGCTGTTTTTT.